These 25 T cell receptor beta chains came from one sample sequenced in a study of cytomegalovirus exposure and HLA in healthy donors. It was with 60 Vbeta and 13 Jbeta primers that the PCR ran. This table comes from immunoSEQ multiplex PCR, and its TCRdb copy is limited to in-frame clones, with some not included. The repertoire holds approximately 140,000 clones, with approximately 80% as singletons. Sequencing used PBMCs. Receptor source: a male donor in good health and CMV-seronegative.

The genes are TRBV11-2 and TRBJ1-2; TRBD1 agrees at 11 bases. Germline V gene data show CDR1 as SGHAT and CDR2 as FQNNGV. Trimming cost V 5 bases and J 3 bases; bases outside gene matches: 11. CDR3 length: 17 amino acids. The CDR3 nucleotides are TGTGCCAGCAGCCTCGACCGGGACAGGGGGTTCGACTATGGCTACACCTTC. Amino acids: CASSLDRDRGFDYGYTF. Supplemented by reference TRBV11-2 and TRBJ1-2, the full variable domain reads EAGVAQSPRYKIIEKRQSVAFWCNPISGHATLYWYQQILGQGPKLLIQFQNNGVVDDSQLPKDRFSAERLKGVDSTLKIQPAKLEDSAVYLCASSLDRDRGFDYGYTFGSGTRLTVV.

Only one count was recorded for this clone. The chain couples TRBV5-1 to TRBJ1-4; 10 nucleotides align to TRBD1. The CDR3 has 15 amino acids. CDR1 is SGHRS and CDR2 is YFSETQ in the germline V gene. The junction had 5 bases not matched to a gene; V was cut back by 1 base and J by 8 bases. CDR3 sequence (DNA): TGCGCCAGCAGCTTGTCGGGACAGGGGTCAGAAAAACTGTTTTTT. Translated: CASSLSGQGSEKLFF.

This chain joins TRBV30 and TRBJ1-5, with D uncertain. Trimming shortened V by 5 bases and J by 6 bases, and 14 bases separated the two germline ends. Germline V gene sequence: CDR1 GTSNPN, CDR2 SVGIG (reference sequence). The CDR3 contains 13 residues. The CDR3 nucleotides are TGTGCCTGGGACGACGGTCCGGGTCAGCCCCAGCATTTT. Translating gives CAWDDGPGQPQHF.

In this sample, this clone turned up a few times. J is TRBJ1-1 and V is TRBV7-2, with 8 bases lining up with TRBD1. The V gene end was trimmed by 6 bases and the J gene end by 1 base; junction bases not matched to a gene: 4. Germline-derived CDR1 and CDR2 are SGHTA and FQGNSA. The CDR3 extends over 14 amino acids. CDR3 sequence reads: CASRRDRRNTEAFF. CDR3 bases: TGTGCCAGCAGGAGGGACAGGAGGAACACTGAAGCTTTCTTT.

This chain connects TRBV9 to TRBJ2-2; 12 bases match TRBD2. The V gene end was trimmed by 3 bases and the J gene end by 5 bases; junction bases not matched to a gene: 8. Germline CDR1 is SGDLS and CDR2 is YYNGEE. This CDR3 is 17 amino acids long. In DNA, the CDR3 is TGTGCCAGCAGCGCCGGCCGGACTAGCGGGGTTACCGGGGAGCTGTTTTTT. Protein sequence: CASSAGRTSGVTGELFF.

The chain recombines TRBV7-3 with TRBJ2-1, with TRBD2 matching 10 bases. CDR3 length: 16 amino acids. CDR1 is SGHTA, CDR2 FQGTGA, per germline. Trimming removed 5 bases from V and 7 bases from J; junction bases left unmatched: 11. The CDR3 protein is CASSPKAGGPANEQFF. Here the CDR3 DNA reads TGTGCCAGCAGCCCTAAAGCGGGGGGGCCTGCTAATGAGCAGTTCTTC.

The rearrangement links TRBV5-1 to TRBJ2-2; D not certain. Germline V gives CDR1 SGHRS, CDR2 YFSETQ. Trimming cost V 3 bases and J 6 bases, with 12 bases left between them. The CDR3 totals 14 residues. In DNA, the CDR3 is TGCGCCAGCAGCTCGCCGGGTCTCGCCGGGGAGCTGTTTTTT. This translates into CASSSPGLAGELFF. The full variable domain, rest sourced from reference TRBV5-1 and TRBJ2-2, is KAGVTQTPRYLIKTRGQQVTLSCSPISGHRSVSWYQQTPGQGLQFLFEYFSETQRNKGNFPGRFSGRQFSNSRSEMNVSTLELGDSALYLCASSSPGLAGELFFGEGSRLTVL.

J is TRBJ1-1 and V is TRBV29-1; possible D gene TRBD1, 6 bases. Trimming pared 6 bases from V and 3 bases from J, leaving 20 bases between. The germline gives CDR1 SQVTM, CDR2 ANQGSEA. The CDR3 is made up of 15 amino acids. CDR3 in amino acids: CSVREEGGLDTEAFF. The CDR3 DNA reads TGCAGCGTCAGAGAGGAGGGGGGGCTGGACACTGAAGCTTTCTTT. The full variable domain, completed using reference TRBV29-1 and TRBJ1-1, is SAVISQKPSRDICQRGTSLTIQCQVDSQVTMMFWYRQQPGQSLTLIATANQGSEATYESGFVIDKFPISRPNLTFSTLTVSNMSPEDSSIYLCSVREEGGLDTEAFFGQGTRLTVV.

This chain's CDR3 is CAWADSPRHEQYF. CDR3 bases: TGTGCCTGGGCGGACAGTCCCCGCCACGAGCAGTACTTC. The genes are TRBV30 and TRBJ2-7; weak D call: TRBD1 (6 bases). Germline assignment: CDR1 GTSNPN and CDR2 SVGIG (reference sequence). This CDR3 has 13 amino acids. The V end lost 5 bases, the J end lost 5 bases, and 16 bases lay between the germline ends.

The chain combines TRBV28 with TRBJ2-3, with D hard to call. Germline CDR1 reads MDHEN; CDR2 reads SYDVKM. Trimming pared 6 bases from V and 2 bases from J, leaving 18 bases between. The CDR3 has 16 amino acids. The chain's CDR3 is CASSPQTRSFTDTQYF. The CDR3, as DNA: TGTGCCAGCAGCCCCCAAACGAGGAGTTTCACAGATACGCAGTATTTT.

This clone turned up a few times. The chain is built from TRBV10-2 and TRBJ1-1, with a tentative D call TRBD1 (6 bases). The V gene lost 5 bases and the J gene lost 4 bases, with 14 bases spanning the gap. The length of the CDR3 is 14 residues. Germline assignment: CDR1 WSHSY and CDR2 SAAADI. This chain's CDR3 is CASSRFTGSTEAFF. The CDR3, as DNA: TGCGCCAGCAGTCGGTTCACAGGGAGCACTGAAGCTTTCTTT.

The chain has TRBV6-5 and TRBJ2-1; 8 nucleotides match TRBD2. Germline V gives CDR1 MNHEY, CDR2 SVGAGI. The CDR3 covers 14 residues. V dropped 2 bases and J dropped 9; count of bases not matched to a gene: 6. The CDR3 DNA follows: TGTGCCAGCAGTTACGGGGGACTAGGGGTTGAGCAGTTCTTC. Translation: CASSYGGLGVEQFF.

The table lists this clone with a few counts. J is TRBJ2-2 and V is TRBV27; 8 nucleotides align to TRBD2. Unmatched junction bases numbered 9, after V lost 7 bases and J lost 2 bases. The germline CDR1 and CDR2 sequences are MNHEY and SMNVEV (reference sequence). The CDR3 length is 16 residues. The CDR3 protein is CASMKSGGGNTGELFF. As DNA, the CDR3 is TGTGCCAGCATGAAAAGCGGGGGAGGAAACACCGGGGAGCTGTTTTTT.

This chain links TRBV6-5 with TRBJ1-1; tentative D call: TRBD1 (5 bases). CDR3 length: 16 amino acids. V lost 0 bases, J lost 6 bases, and 17 bases lay in between. The germline V gene has CDR1 MNHEY and CDR2 SVGAGI. For the CDR3, the DNA is TGTGCCAGCAGTTACTCCAGGGTCGGATTGTCGTCTGAAGCTTTCTTT. Protein: CASSYSRVGLSSEAFF.

J is TRBJ1-5 and V is TRBV15, with 7 bases matching TRBD1. The germline gives CDR1 LNHNV, CDR2 YYDKDF (reference sequence). The CDR3 has 15 residues. The V and J ends lost 1 base and 1 base, in that order; junction bases with no gene match: 1. The CDR3 protein is CATSRGQGSNQPQHF. CDR3 DNA sequence: TGTGCCACCAGCAGAGGACAGGGAAGCAATCAGCCCCAGCATTTT.

This clone was picked up a small number of times. Compared with germline, one end of the junction differs, possibly owing to a read error. The gene calls are TRBV7-2 and TRBJ2-7, with TRBD1 as a possible D gene (6 bases). Germline CDR1 is SGHTA and CDR2 is FQGNSA. This CDR3 comprises 8 residues. The CDR3 region is CASSRGGF. The CDR3 region has the DNA TGTGCCAGCAGCCGAGGGGGATTC. Looking up the rest from reference TRBV7-2 and TRBJ2-7 gives the full variable domain: GAGVSQSPSNKVTEKGKDVELRCDPISGHTALYWYRQSLGQGLEFLIYFQGNSAPDKSGLPSDRFSAERTGGSVSTLTIQRTQQEDSAVYLCASSRGGFGPGTRLTVT.

V is TRBV5-6 and J is TRBJ1-1; the D is unclear. V was shortened by 3 bases and J by 0 bases, with 15 bases between the two germline ends. Germline values: CDR1 SGHDT, CDR2 YYEEEE. The CDR3 loop spans 16 amino acids. Here the CDR3 reads CASSSGPGNLNTEAFF. In nucleotides, the CDR3 is TGTGCCAGCAGCTCCGGTCCAGGTAACCTGAACACTGAAGCTTTCTTT.

The gene calls are TRBV6-1 and TRBJ2-7, with 7 bases identical to TRBD2. CDR1 is MNHNS and CDR2 is SASEGT in the germline V gene. The ends lost 8 bases at V and 0 bases at J; junction bases unmatched: 4. The CDR3 length is 13 residues. CDR3: CASRGGGSYEQYF. The CDR3 coding sequence is TGTGCCAGCCGGGGCGGGGGCTCCTACGAGCAGTACTTC.

The genes are TRBV5-3 and TRBJ1-5; D remains unclear. TRBV5-3 is an ORF, with its function uncertain. V lost 0 bases and J lost 0, with 7 bases in between. The CDR3 runs 15 residues. CDR3 loop: CARSLAWHSNQPQHF. The CDR3 DNA reads as TGTGCCAGAAGCTTGGCCTGGCATAGCAATCAGCCCCAGCATTTT.

V is TRBV4-3 and J is TRBJ2-1; TRBD2 matches at 7 bases. V gave up 1 base and J gave up 2 bases; unmatched junction bases: 2. This CDR3 region has 15 residues. CDR1 LGHNA and CDR2 YSLEER come from the germline V gene. This CDR3 reads CASSQASGAYNEQFF. The CDR3 nucleotides read TGCGCCAGCAGCCAAGCCAGCGGGGCCTACAATGAGCAGTTCTTC.

This clone was seen more than once but under ten times. The V and J genes are TRBV27 and TRBJ1-1; possibly TRBD1 for D (5 bases). The CDR3 runs to 15 residues. V dropped 6 bases and J dropped 1 base, with 15 bases sitting between them. Germline V CDR1 and CDR2: MNHEY, SMNVEV (reference sequence). CDR3 sequence: CASSIPGEENTEAFF. CDR3 DNA sequence: TGTGCCAGCAGCATCCCGGGGGAGGAGAACACTGAAGCTTTCTTT.

This chain uses TRBV5-6 with TRBJ1-4, with 9 bases identical to TRBD1. The CDR3 contains 15 residues. Per the germline V gene, CDR1 is SGHDT and CDR2 is YYEEEE. Trimming at V came to 4 bases and at J to 9 bases, leaving 10 bases not matched to a gene. CDR3 sequence: CASSTRRDRDQKLFF. The CDR3 coding sequence is TGTGCCAGCAGCACCCGTCGGGACAGGGACCAAAAACTGTTTTTT.

This clone showed up just a few times. The chain employs TRBV5-6 and TRBJ1-5; no reliable D call. Between the trimmed V and J ends, which lost 1 base and 5 bases, there was a span of 13 bases. Germline CDR1 SGHDT, CDR2 YYEEEE. The CDR3 runs 15 residues. In DNA, the CDR3 is TGTGCCAGCAGCTTGCGGGGATTAAGAGATCAGCCCCAGCATTTT. This sequence encodes CASSLRGLRDQPQHF. Combining the CDR3 with reference TRBV5-6 and TRBJ1-5 gives the whole variable domain DAGVTQSPTHLIKTRGQQVTLRCSPKSGHDTVSWYQQALGQGPQFIFQYYEEEERQRGNFPDRFSGHQFPNYSSELNVNALLLGDSALYLCASSLRGLRDQPQHFGDGTRLSIL.

The rearrangement uses TRBV11-2 and TRBJ2-5; TRBD1 agrees at 8 bases. The J call may be incorrect, as the DNA end agrees better with TRBJ2-7. The germline gives CDR1 SGHAT, CDR2 FQNNGV. CDR3 length: 13 residues. The CDR3 bases are TGTGCCAGCAGCCCTGACAGGGGCTACGAGCAGTACTTC. It specifies CASSPDRGYEQYF.

V usage is TRBV19 and J usage is TRBJ1-1; possible D gene TRBD1, 5 bases. Per germline, CDR1 LNHDA and CDR2 SQIVND (reference sequence). With 1 base removed from V and 0 bases from J, the gap between germline ends came to 12 bases. The CDR3 sequence is 16 residues long. The CDR3 sequence: CASSIVLGGVNTEAFF. The CDR3 DNA follows: TGTGCCAGTAGTATAGTCCTCGGGGGGGTGAACACTGAAGCTTTCTTT.